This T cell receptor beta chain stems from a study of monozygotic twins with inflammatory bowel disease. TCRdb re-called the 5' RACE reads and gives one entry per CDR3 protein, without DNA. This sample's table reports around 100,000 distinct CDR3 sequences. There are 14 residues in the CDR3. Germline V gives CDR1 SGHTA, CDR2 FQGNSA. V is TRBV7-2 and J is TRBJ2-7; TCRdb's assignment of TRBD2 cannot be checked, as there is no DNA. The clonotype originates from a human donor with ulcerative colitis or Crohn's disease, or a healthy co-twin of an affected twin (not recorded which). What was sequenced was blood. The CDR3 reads CASSTLGTSYEQYF.